The sequence of this TCR beta chain was determined in a study of Graves' ophthalmopathy and Graves' hyperthyroidism. This clonotype was detected ten times or more. This sequence may be a read error, since a much larger clone differs from it by one base. Because it lacks the conserved phenylalanine or tryptophan at the end, this CDR3 is likely a read error. Beta-chain TCR CDR3 regions were amplified from RNA transcripts. Investigators did first-round RT-PCR with HTBI primers, then second-round multiplex PCR. TCRdb reprocessed the multiplex PCR reads with MiXCR, giving one entry per CDR3 protein. The sample lists hundreds of thousands of distinct CDR3 sequences, approximately 15% seen once, with around 7% in the top ten. CDR1 and CDR2 from the germline V gene are MNHEY and SVGEGT. Unmatched junction bases numbered 7, after V lost 10 bases and J lost 2 bases. The CDR3 runs to 13 residues.

The sequence derives from a woman younger than 35 with stable Graves' hyperthyroidism. The sample comprised peripheral blood. This sequence joins TRBV6-2 or TRBV6-3 and TRBJ1-1; 7 bases are shared with TRBD1. For the CDR3, the DNA is TGTGCCAATACAGGGGTGTTAAACACTGAAGCTTTCTCT. Translated: CANTGVLNTEAFS.